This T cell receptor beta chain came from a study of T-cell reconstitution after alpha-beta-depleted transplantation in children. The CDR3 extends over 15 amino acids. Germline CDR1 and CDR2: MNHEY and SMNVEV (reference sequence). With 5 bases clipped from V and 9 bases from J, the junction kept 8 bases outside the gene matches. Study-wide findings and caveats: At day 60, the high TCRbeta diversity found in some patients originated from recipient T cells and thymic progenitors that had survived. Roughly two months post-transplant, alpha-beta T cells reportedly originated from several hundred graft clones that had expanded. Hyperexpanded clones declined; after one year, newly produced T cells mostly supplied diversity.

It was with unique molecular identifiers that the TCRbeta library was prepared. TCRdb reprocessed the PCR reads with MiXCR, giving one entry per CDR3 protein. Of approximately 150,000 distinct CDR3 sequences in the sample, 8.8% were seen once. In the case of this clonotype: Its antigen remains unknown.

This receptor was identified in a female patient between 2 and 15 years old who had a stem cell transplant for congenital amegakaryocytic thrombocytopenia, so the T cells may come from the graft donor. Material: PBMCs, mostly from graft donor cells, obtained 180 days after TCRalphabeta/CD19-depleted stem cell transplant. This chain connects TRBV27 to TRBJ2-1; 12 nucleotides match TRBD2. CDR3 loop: CASSPRTSGEGEQFF. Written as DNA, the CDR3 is TGTGCCAGCAGTCCCCGGACTAGCGGGGAGGGTGAGCAGTTCTTC.